These 14 T cell receptor beta chains share one sample of origin, sequenced in a study of T-cell reconstitution after alpha-beta-depleted transplantation in children. A library of TCRbeta sequences, prepared with unique molecular identifiers, was generated. MiXCR, applied by TCRdb to the PCR reads, yields one record per CDR3 protein. The data contain some 830,000 distinct CDR3 sequences, roughly 16% of them singletons. The sequenced sample was PBMCs, mostly from graft donor cells, obtained 360 days after TCRalphabeta/CD19-depleted stem cell transplant. These receptors came from a male patient between 10 and 17 years old who had a stem cell transplant for acute lymphoblastic leukemia, so the T cells may come from the graft donor.

There are a few counts of this clonotype. V gene TRBV18 combines with J gene TRBJ2-7; 7 bases line up with TRBD2. V trimming: 2 bases; J trimming: 2 bases; junction bases outside the gene matches: 6. This CDR3 is 15 amino acids long. Germline CDR1 and CDR2: KGHSH and LQKENI. DNA for the CDR3: TGTGCCAGCTCACCATCTGCGGGGGAGACCTACGAGCAGTACTTC. This codes for CASSPSAGETYEQYF.

The chain carries TRBV12-3 or TRBV12-4 and TRBJ2-2, with 11 nucleotides matching TRBD2. With 6 bases clipped from V and 0 bases from J, the junction kept 6 bases outside the gene matches. The CDR3 has 17 residues. The CDR3 spells CASSPGTSGANTGELFF. The CDR3 DNA sequence: TGTGCCAGCAGCCCCGGGACTAGCGGAGCGAACACCGGGGAGCTGTTTTTT.

The chain has TRBV7-8 and TRBJ2-2; D uncertain. Germline CDR1 reads SGHVS; CDR2 reads FQNEAQ. This CDR3 contains 12 residues. The ends were cut back, 1 base at V and 10 bases at J, with 7 bases in the middle. CDR3 coding DNA: TGTGCCAGCAGCTTAGACGCCGCGGAGCTGTTTTTT. Translation: CASSLDAAELFF.

Comments on this clonotype: Just one base apart from a much larger clone, this may be a read error. The V and J genes are TRBV20-1 and TRBJ2-7, with D unresolved. Germline CDR1 is DFQATT and CDR2 is SNEGSKA (reference sequence). CDR3 length: 13 residues. V gave up 0 bases and J gave up 0 bases, with 6 bases separating them. The CDR3 DNA reads TGCAGTGCTAGAGAGGCGAGCTCCTACGAGCAGTACTTC. Translated, it gives CSAREASSYEQYF.

This clonotype turned up a few times. The chain couples TRBV20-1 to TRBJ2-6, with TRBD2 matching 12 bases. This CDR3 comprises 17 residues. The V gene's germline CDR1 is DFQATT and CDR2 SNEGSKA (reference sequence). Losses at the gene ends were 3 bases for V and 3 bases for J; bases not matched to a gene: 6. The DNA for the CDR3 is TGCAGTGCTAGTGCACTAGCGGGAGGTTTTGGGGCCAACGTCCTGACTTTC. Translating gives CSASALAGGFGANVLTF.

The chain is built from TRBV5-5 and TRBJ2-7; 11 bases fit TRBD1. The CDR3 length is 18 residues. Germline trimming cut 2 bases from V and 5 bases from J; bases unmatched to any gene: 15. The germline V gene encodes CDR1 SGHKS and CDR2 YYEKEE (reference sequence). The CDR3 coding sequence is TGTGCCAGCAGCTTAGGACAGGGGGCGAATTCATTCAGCGACGAGCAGTACTTC. It codes for CASSLGQGANSFSDEQYF.

This clonotype was seen repeatedly, ten times or more. The chain carries TRBV10-3 and TRBJ2-2, with TRBD1 matching 8 bases. With 2 bases clipped from V and 1 base from J, the junction kept 6 bases outside the gene matches. The length of the CDR3 is 17 residues. Per germline, CDR1 ENHRY and CDR2 SYGVKD. The CDR3 is CAISEPRQGRNTGELFF. The CDR3 coding sequence is TGTGCCATCAGTGAGCCTCGACAGGGGCGGAACACCGGGGAGCTGTTTTTT.

This clonotype was counted a few times. V and J are TRBV20-1 and TRBJ1-1; 9 bases fit TRBD1. Per the germline V gene, CDR1 is DFQATT and CDR2 is SNEGSKA (reference sequence). With V trimmed by 1 base and J by 0 bases, 6 bases remained unmatched. The CDR3 is 16 amino acids. CDR3 nucleotide sequence: TGCAGTGCTAGAGTGGGGACAGGGTCCATGAACACTGAAGCTTTCTTT. Its translation is CSARVGTGSMNTEAFF.

There are a few counts of this clonotype. The rearrangement links TRBV5-1 to TRBJ1-6; D possibly corresponds to TRBD1 (6 bases). The V end lost 6 bases, the J end lost 3 bases, and 13 bases lay between the germline ends. Germline-derived CDR1 and CDR2 are SGHRS and YFSETQ. This CDR3 contains 15 residues. CDR3 coding DNA: TGCGCCAGCACTTCAGGGGACGGCTATAATTCACCCCTCCACTTT. It encodes CASTSGDGYNSPLHF.

This clonotype was recorded many times. V is TRBV10-3 and J is TRBJ2-3, with D perhaps given as TRBD1 or TRBD2 (5 bases each). The V gene's germline CDR1 is ENHRY and CDR2 SYGVKD. Trimming left V 6 bases short and J 0 bases short, with 13 bases between. The CDR3 extends over 15 amino acids. The CDR3 reads CAISLGAASTDTQYF. CDR3 coding DNA: TGTGCCATCAGCCTCGGGGCGGCTAGCACAGATACGCAGTATTTT.

The chain is built from TRBV29-1 and TRBJ2-3; no clear D. CDR1 is SQVTM, CDR2 ANQGSEA, per germline. Trimming shortened V by 0 bases and J by 7 bases, and 5 bases separated the two germline ends. This CDR3 region has 11 residues. In DNA, the CDR3 is TGCAGCGTTGAAGACCTCCATACGCAGTATTTT. This encodes CSVEDLHTQYF.

V gene TRBV7-8 combines with J gene TRBJ1-5; D possibly corresponds to TRBD1 (5 bases). The CDR3 extends over 16 amino acids. Germline V CDR1 and CDR2: SGHVS, FQNEAQ. V was shortened by 5 bases and J by 4 bases, with 18 bases between the two germline ends. The CDR3 here is CASSLTRTRLNQPQHF. The CDR3 nucleotides read TGTGCCAGCAGCCTCACTCGGACAAGGCTAAATCAGCCCCAGCATTTT. Full variable domain (missing parts from reference TRBV7-8 and TRBJ1-5): GAGVSQSPRYKVAKRGQDVALRCDPISGHVSLFWYQQALGQGPEFLTYFQNEAQLDKSGLPSDRFFAERPEGSVSTLKIQRTQQEDSAVYLCASSLTRTRLNQPQHFGDGTRLSIL.

This clonotype was recorded at least ten times. V usage is TRBV5-1 and J usage is TRBJ1-5; 11 nucleotides match TRBD1. Germline V CDR1 and CDR2: SGHRS, YFSETQ. The CDR3 is made up of 15 amino acids. The junction had 5 bases not matched to a gene; V was cut back by 4 bases and J by 5 bases. The CDR3 DNA is TGCGCCAGCAGCCCCGGGACAGGGGGGGATCAGCCCCAGCATTTT. Its protein is CASSPGTGGDQPQHF. The entire variable domain, with the rest obtained from reference TRBV5-1 and TRBJ1-5, is as follows: KAGVTQTPRYLIKTRGQQVTLSCSPISGHRSVSWYQQTPGQGLQFLFEYFSETQRNKGNFPGRFSGRQFSNSRSEMNVSTLELGDSALYLCASSPGTGGDQPQHFGDGTRLSIL.

The sample holds a few counts of this clonotype. The chain carries TRBV7-9 and TRBJ2-7; 9 bases align to TRBD1. This CDR3 spans 16 amino acids. V was pared by 5 bases and J by 3 bases, with 11 bases of the junction left unmatched. The germline gives CDR1 SEHNR, CDR2 FQNEAQ (reference sequence). The CDR3 region is CASSNMDRGPFYEQYF. The CDR3 region has the DNA TGTGCCAGCAGCAACATGGACAGGGGCCCCTTCTACGAGCAGTACTTC.